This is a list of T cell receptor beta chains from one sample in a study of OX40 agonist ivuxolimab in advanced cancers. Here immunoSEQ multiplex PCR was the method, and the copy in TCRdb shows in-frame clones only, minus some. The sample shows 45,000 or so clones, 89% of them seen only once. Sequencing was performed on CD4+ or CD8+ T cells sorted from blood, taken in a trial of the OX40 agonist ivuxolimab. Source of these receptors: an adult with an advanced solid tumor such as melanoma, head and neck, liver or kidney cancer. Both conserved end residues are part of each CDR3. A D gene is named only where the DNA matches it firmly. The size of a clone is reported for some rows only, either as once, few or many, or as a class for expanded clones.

CDR3: CASSWRRHDTYEQYF; DNA: TGTGCCAGCTCATGGAGGAGACACGATACTTACGAGCAGTACTTC; D: NA; J: TRBJ2-7; V: TRBV18; size: NA
CDR3: CASSPRTSGPYNEQFF; DNA: TGTGCCAGCAGCCCACGGACTAGCGGACCCTACAATGAGCAGTTCTTC; D: TRBD2; J: TRBJ2-1; V: TRBV7-9; size: NA
CDR3: CASSEPGEPDGELFF; DNA: TGTGCCAGCAGTGAACCAGGGGAACCGGACGGGGAGCTGTTTTTT; D: NA; J: TRBJ2-2; V: TRBV2; size: NA
CDR3: CASSFGQAVYEQYF; DNA: TGTGCCAGCAGTTTCGGGCAGGCGGTCTACGAGCAGTACTTC; D: NA; J: TRBJ2-7; V: TRBV27; size: NA
CDR3: CASSPNYRDGKLFF; DNA: TGTGCCAGCAGCCCGAACTACAGGGACGGAAAACTGTTTTTT; D: NA; J: TRBJ1-4; V: TRBV7-7; size: NA
CDR3: CASSLGSQETQYF; DNA: TGTGCCAGCAGCTTAGGGTCCCAAGAGACCCAGTACTTC; D: NA; J: TRBJ2-5; V: TRBV13; size: NA
CDR3: CASKGSSGRAFGANVLTF; DNA: TGCGCCAGCAAGGGTTCTAGCGGGAGGGCCTTCGGGGCCAACGTCCTGACTTTC; D: TRBD2; J: TRBJ2-6; V: TRBV5-1; size: NA
CDR3: CASSQDQGVNTEAFF; DNA: TGTGCCAGCAGCCAAGATCAGGGGGTCAACACTGAAGCTTTCTTT; D: TRBD1; J: TRBJ1-1; V: TRBV5-4; size: NA
CDR3: CASSMTSGGPSSYEQYF; DNA: TGCGCCAGCAGCATGACTAGCGGGGGTCCAAGCTCCTACGAGCAGTACTTC; D: TRBD2; J: TRBJ2-7; V: TRBV4-1; size: once
CDR3: CAWSEAGVNEQFF; DNA: TGTGCCTGGAGTGAGGCGGGAGTAAATGAGCAGTTCTTC; D: TRBD2; J: TRBJ2-1; V: TRBV30; size: NA
CDR3: CAGQSLAGVGTQYF; DNA: TGTGCCGGCCAAAGCCTAGCGGGAGTTGGGACCCAGTACTTC; D: TRBD2; J: TRBJ2-5; V: TRBV5-6; size: NA
CDR3: CASSEGVTGIRTDTQYF; DNA: TGCGCCAGCAGTGAGGGGGTGACAGGGATTCGCACAGATACGCAGTATTTT; D: TRBD1; J: TRBJ2-3; V: TRBV10-2; size: once
CDR3: CASSLDGDGYTF; DNA: TGCGCCAGCAGCTTGGATGGGGATGGCTACACCTTC; D: NA; J: TRBJ1-2; V: TRBV5-1; size: NA
CDR3: CASVPSNTEAFF; DNA: TGTGCCAGCGTCCCGTCGAACACTGAAGCTTTCTTT; D: NA; J: TRBJ1-1; V: TRBV2; size: few
CDR3: CASSPWTGASYEQYF; DNA: TGTGCCAGCAGCCCCTGGACAGGGGCCTCCTACGAGCAGTACTTC; D: TRBD1; J: TRBJ2-7; V: TRBV7-9; size: NA
CDR3: CAAKGQGTYEQYF; DNA: TGTGCCGCAAAGGGACAGGGAACCTACGAGCAGTACTTC; D: TRBD1; J: TRBJ2-7; V: TRBV28; size: NA
CDR3: CASSTPEGVGEQYF; DNA: TGTGCCAGCAGCACCCCCGAGGGGGTGGGGGAGCAGTACTTC; D: NA; J: TRBJ2-7; V: TRBV5-6; size: NA
CDR3: CASSPRRTGVYGQYF; DNA: TGTGCCAGCAGCCCCCGAAGGACAGGGGTCTACGGGCAGTACTTC; D: TRBD1; J: TRBJ2-7; V: TRBV13; size: once
CDR3: CASSYSGQGRGEQFF; DNA: TGTGCCAGCAGTTACTCGGGACAGGGCAGAGGTGAGCAGTTCTTC; D: TRBD1; J: TRBJ2-1; V: TRBV6-6; size: NA
CDR3: CASSPKRTSEAFF; DNA: TGTGCCAGCAGCCCGAAAAGGACCTCTGAAGCTTTCTTT; D: NA; J: TRBJ1-1; V: TRBV7-9; size: NA
CDR3: CASTTTEVYGYTF; DNA: TGTGCCAGTACCACGACCGAAGTCTATGGCTACACCTTC; D: NA; J: TRBJ1-2; V: TRBV19; size: NA
CDR3: CASSLEAYSNQPQHF; DNA: TGTGCCAGCAGCTTAGAAGCCTATAGCAATCAGCCCCAGCATTTT; D: NA; J: TRBJ1-5; V: TRBV7-2; size: NA
CDR3: CASSEDPGQINNEQFF; DNA: TGTGCCAGCAGTGAAGATCCGGGACAAATAAACAATGAGCAGTTCTTC; D: NA; J: TRBJ2-1; V: TRBV2; size: NA
CDR3: CASGGNTIYF; DNA: TGTGCCAGCGGTGGAAACACCATATATTTT; D: NA; J: TRBJ1-3; V: TRBV9; size: NA
CDR3: CASSLEGEGSNTEAFF; DNA: TGTGCCAGCAGCTTAGAAGGTGAGGGGTCGAACACTGAAGCTTTCTTT; D: NA; J: TRBJ1-1; V: TRBV7-8; size: NA
CDR3: CASSLYGRGQNQPQHF; DNA: TGTGCCAGCAGTTTATATGGGAGGGGGCAAAATCAGCCCCAGCATTTT; D: TRBD1; J: TRBJ1-5; V: TRBV27; size: NA
CDR3: CASSFGLGPDTEAFF; DNA: TGTGCCAGCAGCTTTGGTCTGGGGCCGGACACTGAAGCTTTCTTT; D: NA; J: TRBJ1-1; V: TRBV7-6; size: NA
CDR3: CASSLQTRGGGYNSPLHF; DNA: TGTGCCAGCAGCTTACAAACCAGGGGTGGGGGTTATAATTCACCCCTCCACTTT; D: NA; J: TRBJ1-6; V: TRBV11-2; size: NA
CDR3: CASSLVAISGRTWEYGYTF; DNA: TGTGCCAGCAGCTTAGTAGCTATCAGTGGGCGGACGTGGGAGTATGGCTACACCTTC; D: NA; J: TRBJ1-2; V: TRBV7-9; size: NA
CDR3: CASSEGPRGQYF; DNA: TGTGCCAGCAGTGAAGGTCCCCGGGGGCAGTACTTC; D: NA; J: TRBJ2-7; V: TRBV2; size: NA
CDR3: CASSFLREQETQYF; DNA: TGTGCCAGCAGTTTCTTGCGGGAACAAGAGACCCAGTACTTC; D: NA; J: TRBJ2-5; V: TRBV27; size: NA
CDR3: CASSQEGSGLFRDTQYF; DNA: TGCGCCAGCAGCCAAGAAGGCTCGGGGTTGTTTAGAGATACGCAGTATTTT; D: NA; J: TRBJ2-3; V: TRBV4-1; size: NA
CDR3: CASSYRQEGEKLFF; DNA: TGTGCCAGCAGCTATCGACAGGAAGGAGAAAAACTGTTTTTT; D: NA; J: TRBJ1-4; V: TRBV13; size: NA
CDR3: CASSLDSPGSSYNSPLHF; DNA: TGCGCCAGCAGCTTGGACTCTCCCGGTAGCTCCTATAATTCACCCCTCCACTTT; D: NA; J: TRBJ1-6; V: TRBV5-1; size: NA
CDR3: CASSEPSSSYTDTQYF; DNA: TGTGCCAGCAGTGAACCGAGTAGCTCTTACACAGATACGCAGTATTTT; D: NA; J: TRBJ2-3; V: TRBV2; size: NA
CDR3: CASGVRREVSNEQFF; DNA: TGTGCCAGCGGTGTTAGGCGGGAGGTCTCGAATGAGCAGTTCTTC; D: TRBD2; J: TRBJ2-1; V: TRBV6-5; size: NA
CDR3: CASSTIEGLSYEQYF; DNA: TGTGCCAGTAGCACTATAGAGGGACTATCCTACGAGCAGTACTTC; D: TRBD2; J: TRBJ2-7; V: TRBV19; size: once
CDR3: CASSYLTDYEQYF; DNA: TGCGCCAGCAGCTACCTGACAGACTACGAGCAGTACTTC; D: NA; J: TRBJ2-7; V: TRBV4-1; size: NA
CDR3: CASSGGSSYEQYF; DNA: TGCGCCAGCAGTGGCGGGAGCTCCTACGAGCAGTACTTC; D: TRBD2; J: TRBJ2-7; V: TRBV10-2; size: NA
CDR3: CASSPPPGTLTLAGSYNEQFF; DNA: TGTGCCAGCAGTCCCCCCCCCGGGACGTTAACTCTAGCGGGGAGTTACAATGAGCAGTTCTTC; D: TRBD2; J: TRBJ2-1; V: TRBV27; size: NA
CDR3: CASSSSGGTYEQYF; DNA: TGTGCCAGCAGTTCGAGCGGGGGGACCTACGAGCAGTACTTC; D: TRBD2; J: TRBJ2-7; V: TRBV27; size: NA
CDR3: CASILKTGLRETQYF; DNA: TGTGCCAGCATCCTCAAGACAGGGCTTCGAGAGACCCAGTACTTC; D: TRBD1; J: TRBJ2-5; V: TRBV7-9; size: NA
CDR3: CASSDAVAGGEQFF; DNA: TGTGCCAGCAGTGACGCGGTAGCGGGAGGCGAGCAGTTCTTC; D: TRBD2; J: TRBJ2-1; V: TRBV6-4; size: NA
CDR3: CASSSLPGQTGNTIYF; DNA: TGTGCCAGCAGCTCCCTCCCTGGACAGACTGGAAACACCATATATTTT; D: NA; J: TRBJ1-3; V: TRBV7-9; size: once
CDR3: CASITTQYF; DNA: TGTGCCAGTATTACTACGCAGTATTTT; D: NA; J: TRBJ2-3; V: TRBV19; size: NA
CDR3: CASSQEGGADEQYF; DNA: TGTGCCAGCAGCCAGGAGGGGGGGGCCGACGAGCAGTACTTC; D: NA; J: TRBJ2-7; V: TRBV4-2; size: NA
CDR3: CASSPHGRGSSYNSPLHF; DNA: TGTGCCAGCAGCCCGCATGGAAGGGGTAGCTCCTATAATTCACCCCTCCACTTT; D: NA; J: TRBJ1-6; V: TRBV27; size: once